Presented here are 24 T cell receptor beta chains from one specimen sequenced in a study of shared clonotypes between healthy human individuals. Terminally differentiated effector memory CD45RA+ cells were left out of the naive CD8 fraction, which was CD45RO-negative and positively selected for CCR7. Profiling relied on immunoSEQ multiplex PCR, and the TCRdb table lists in-frame clones only, not all of them. The table records some 1,900,000 clones, about 95% of them present only once. The specimen was naive CD8+ T cells sorted from blood. These receptor sequences come from a man aged 18 to 30 in good health.

This clone appeared once. The genes are TRBV29-1 and TRBJ2-5; perhaps TRBD2 as D (5 bases). Germline V gene lookup returns CDR1 SQVTM and CDR2 ANQGSEA. The CDR3 consists of 11 residues. The V and J ends lost 6 bases and 7 bases respectively, with 12 bases between them. CDR3 sequence: CSVVGAGTQYF. For the CDR3, the DNA is TGCAGCGTCGTCGGTGCGGGGACCCAGTACTTC.

This chain joins TRBV4-1 and TRBJ1-6; TRBD1 agrees at 10 bases. This CDR3 contains 15 residues. The germline V gene has CDR1 MGHRA and CDR2 YSYEKL. V shed 1 base, J shed 9 bases, and the junction held 3 bases outside the gene matches. The CDR3 DNA reads as TGCGCCAGCAGCCAAGGACGGGACAGGGGTTCACCCCTCCACTTT. Residues: CASSQGRDRGSPLHF.

On this clone: This sample includes further DNA sequences coding for the same CDR3. The chain joins TRBV13 to TRBJ2-2; no firm D call. V shed 4 bases and J shed 2 bases, with 8 bases lying between them. The CDR3 consists of 14 residues. Looked up from germline, CDR1 is PRHDT and CDR2 is FYEKMQ (reference sequence). In nucleotides, the CDR3 is TGTGCCAGCAGCTGGGGATTAAACACCGGGGAGCTGTTTTTT. This codes for CASSWGLNTGELFF. The full variable domain, its missing parts supplied by reference TRBV13 and TRBJ2-2, is AAGVIQSPRHLIKEKRETATLKCYPIPRHDTVYWYQQGPGQDPQFLISFYEKMQSDKGSIPDRFSAQQFSDYHSELNMSSLELGDSALYFCASSWGLNTGELFFGEGSRLTVL.

J is TRBJ2-7 and V is TRBV27, with 7 bases fitting TRBD2. With V trimmed by 3 bases and J by 0 bases, 11 bases remained unmatched. Germline V gene sequence: CDR1 MNHEY, CDR2 SMNVEV (reference sequence). This CDR3 has 17 amino acids. The CDR3, as DNA: TGTGCCAGCAGTTTGCCCTTTAGGCTAGCGGACTCCTACGAGCAGTACTTC. This translates into CASSLPFRLADSYEQYF.

The V gene is TRBV13, the J gene TRBJ2-3; D could derive from TRBD1 or TRBD2 (5 bases each). The CDR3 covers 15 residues. Germline CDR1 is PRHDT and CDR2 is FYEKMQ (reference sequence). Trimming took 2 bases from V and 6 from J, leaving 15 bases between them. The chain's CDR3 is CASSLRGAPQDTQYF. CDR3 DNA sequence: TGTGCCAGCAGCTTAAGAGGGGCCCCGCAGGATACGCAGTATTTT.

The rearrangement uses TRBV7-2 and TRBJ2-7, with 13 nucleotides matching TRBD2. Germline values: CDR1 SGHTA, CDR2 FQGNSA. This CDR3 has 17 residues. V was pared by 0 bases and J by 1 base, with 3 bases of the junction left unmatched. In nucleotides, the CDR3 is TGTGCCAGCAGCTTAGCGTCGGGACTAGCGGGATCCTACGAGCAGTACTTC. Translated, it gives CASSLASGLAGSYEQYF.

The chain is built from TRBV19 and TRBJ1-1; a possible D gene is TRBD1 (5 bases). The length of the CDR3 is 13 residues. Germline CDR1 LNHDA, CDR2 SQIVND (reference sequence). The V gene lost 6 bases and the J gene lost 4 bases, with 12 bases spanning the gap. The CDR3, as DNA: TGTGCCAGTAGCCGGGGACCAGGCACTGAAGCTTTCTTT. This codes for CASSRGPGTEAFF.

This clone was seen only a few times. This rearrangement joins TRBV13 to TRBJ1-6; no definite D call. V lost 3 bases to trimming and J lost 0 bases, with 12 bases between them. The CDR3 contains 17 residues. CDR1 and CDR2 (germline): PRHDT, FYEKMQ (reference sequence). The CDR3 region is CASSFGLPSSYNSPLHF. The CDR3 DNA follows: TGTGCCAGCAGCTTCGGACTGCCGAGCTCCTATAATTCACCCCTCCACTTT.

This clone appeared once. V gene TRBV6-5 combines with J gene TRBJ2-1; D is undetermined. Germline V CDR1 and CDR2: MNHEY, SVGAGI. V lost 3 bases and J 8 bases, leaving 17 bases between the germline ends. The CDR3 has 15 residues. CDR3 sequence reads: CASSYNAPAPDEQFF. Here the CDR3 DNA reads TGTGCCAGCAGTTATAACGCCCCCGCCCCCGATGAGCAGTTCTTC.

The rearrangement joins TRBV13 to TRBJ2-2; the D gene is possibly TRBD2 (6 bases). The CDR3 totals 14 residues. Trimming removed 6 bases from V and 0 bases from J, with 8 bases in between. Looked up from germline, CDR1 is PRHDT and CDR2 is FYEKMQ (reference sequence). CDR3 amino acids: CASRGGANTGELFF. The CDR3 coding sequence is TGTGCCAGCAGGGGCGGGGCGAACACCGGGGAGCTGTTTTTT.

The chain uses TRBV28 and TRBJ2-2; possible D gene TRBD1, 6 bases. Germline assignment: CDR1 MDHEN and CDR2 SYDVKM. The CDR3 is 16 amino acids. Deletions cut 5 bases from V and 0 bases from J, with 13 bases between. CDR3 protein: CASSPRDTANTGELFF. The CDR3 region has the DNA TGTGCCAGCAGTCCCCGGGACACGGCGAACACCGGGGAGCTGTTTTTT.

This clone turned up a few times. The rearrangement uses TRBV27 and TRBJ2-7; D tentatively fits TRBD1 or TRBD2 (6 bases each). This CDR3 has 13 amino acids. V shed 5 bases and J shed 6 bases, with 14 bases lying between them. Germline V gene sequence: CDR1 MNHEY, CDR2 SMNVEV (reference sequence). For the CDR3, the DNA is TGTGCCAGCAGTCCCCAGTGGGGGGCCGAGCAGTACTTC. Translated: CASSPQWGAEQYF.

Worth noting for this clone: A read error may account for a junction end that differs from germline. The genes are TRBV27 and TRBJ1-1, with TRBD1 as a possible D gene (6 bases). Germline loops: CDR1 MNHEY, CDR2 SMNVEV (reference sequence). This CDR3 has 13 amino acids. The CDR3 loop reads CASSLVWDTEAFF. The CDR3, as DNA: TGTGCCAGCAGTTTAGTTTGGGACACAGAAGCTTTCTTT.

The chain carries TRBV19 and TRBJ1-1; D is possibly TRBD1 (6 bases). CDR3 size: 13 residues. The germline gives CDR1 LNHDA, CDR2 SQIVND (reference sequence). Trimming pared 6 bases from V and 4 bases from J, leaving 12 bases between. The CDR3 region is CASRTQGITEAFF. The CDR3 DNA sequence: TGTGCCAGTAGAACACAGGGCATCACTGAAGCTTTCTTT.

The chain combines TRBV27 with TRBJ2-1; 8 nucleotides match TRBD1. Germline values: CDR1 MNHEY, CDR2 SMNVEV (reference sequence). Unmatched junction bases numbered 5, after V lost 7 bases and J lost 0 bases. The CDR3 covers 15 residues. CDR3 in amino acids: CASIMDRVSYNEQFF. The CDR3 DNA is TGTGCCAGCATCATGGACAGGGTCTCCTACAATGAGCAGTTCTTC.

This clone was counted once. The V and J genes are TRBV29-1 and TRBJ2-2; D not resolved. V was shortened by 7 bases and J by 3 bases, with 21 bases between the two germline ends. This CDR3 is 16 amino acids long. CDR1 is SQVTM, CDR2 ANQGSEA, per germline. CDR3 nucleotide sequence: TGCAGCGCCGATCTCGGTAGGGCTCCGGACACCGGGGAGCTGTTTTTT. It encodes CSADLGRAPDTGELFF.

The V and J genes are TRBV11-2 and TRBJ2-2; no clear D gene. CDR1 is SGHAT, CDR2 FQNNGV, per germline. Trimming removed 5 bases at V and 4 bases at J, with 5 bases between. CDR3 length: 12 amino acids. CDR3: CASSRGTGELFF. The CDR3, as DNA: TGTGCCAGCAGCCGCGGCACCGGGGAGCTGTTTTTT.

With respect to this clone: This sample also contains other DNA sequences that code for the same CDR3. This chain links TRBV4-3 with TRBJ2-7; D uncertain. Germline assignment: CDR1 LGHNA and CDR2 YSLEER. This CDR3 is built from 13 residues. The V end was cut by 1 base, the J end by 4 bases, with 8 bases between. CDR3 DNA sequence: TGCGCCAGCAGCCAAGGAACGAATTACGAGCAGTACTTC. Translating gives CASSQGTNYEQYF.

The V and J genes are TRBV27 and TRBJ2-1; TRBD2 matches 9 bases. Germline V gene sequence: CDR1 MNHEY, CDR2 SMNVEV (reference sequence). J was trimmed by 8 bases and V by 5 bases; bases with no gene match: 13. CDR3 length equals 16 residues. The CDR3 DNA is TGTGCCAGCAGTCCCTCCCTTGGCGGGAGGGCCTATGAGCAGTTCTTC. The encoded protein is CASSPSLGGRAYEQFF.

This clone appeared once. The rearrangement uses TRBV9 and TRBJ2-4, with 9 bases matching TRBD1. The CDR3 has 13 residues. CDR1 and CDR2 (germline): SGDLS, YYNGEE. V shed 4 bases and J 5 bases; nucleotides not matched to a gene: 1. The CDR3 DNA reads as TGTGCCAGCAGCCGGACAGGGGAAAACATTCAGTACTTC. It codes for CASSRTGENIQYF.

The genes are TRBV30 and TRBJ1-4; D may be TRBD1 (6 bases). The CDR3 contains 15 residues. V was trimmed by 2 bases and J by 5 bases, leaving 15 bases between them. Germline V gene sequence: CDR1 GTSNPN, CDR2 SVGIG (reference sequence). The CDR3 DNA follows: TGTGCCTGGAGTCCACGGGGGCAGGGAAATGAAAAACTGTTTTTT. It specifies CAWSPRGQGNEKLFF.

The chain has TRBV4-1 and TRBJ1-1; the match to TRBD1 covers 8 bases. This CDR3 is built from 15 residues. Germline values: CDR1 MGHRA, CDR2 YSYEKL. V shed 5 bases, J shed 5 bases, and the junction held 10 bases outside the gene matches. Here the CDR3 reads CASSVVDTGGTEAFF. CDR3 coding DNA: TGCGCCAGCAGCGTCGTAGATACAGGGGGGACTGAAGCTTTCTTT.

This clone was found once. V gene TRBV7-9 combines with J gene TRBJ2-7; 7 positions agree with TRBD1. The CDR3 loop spans 12 amino acids. In germline, CDR1 is SEHNR, CDR2 FQNEAQ (reference sequence). With 8 bases clipped from V and 2 bases from J, the junction kept 3 bases outside the gene matches. The CDR3 sequence is CASRDSTYEQYF. The CDR3 DNA is TGTGCCAGCCGGGACAGCACCTACGAGCAGTACTTC.

This chain uses TRBV11-3 with TRBJ2-3, with D uncertain. The CDR3 is 14 amino acids. Germline-derived CDR1 and CDR2 are SGHNT and YENEEA. The V end was cut by 1 base, the J end by 6 bases, with 11 bases between. The CDR3 DNA is TGTGCCAGCAGCTTAGCCGGTCGGCCGGATACGCAGTATTTT. Its protein is CASSLAGRPDTQYF.